What follows describes a single T cell receptor (beta chain). Its antigen is currently unknown. Profiled with immunoSEQ multiplex PCR; TCRdb holds only in-frame clones, not every one. The repertoire has 100,000 to 150,000 clones, 88% of them found once; the top ten carry over 4.5%. The sample is drawn from a study of radiation and T cells in renal cell carcinoma. Overall study: Nephrectomy followed 15 Gy stereotactic body radiation by 4 weeks.

Trimming shortened V by 1 base and J by 2 bases, and 8 bases separated the two germline ends. This CDR3 spans 14 amino acids. Germline assignment: CDR1 MNHNS and CDR2 SASEGT. Broader study findings: No pretreatment tumor biopsies were available for baseline clonotypes.

Indicated time point: blood 2 weeks post-SBRT. Treatment here: 15 Gy SBRT to primary tumor, nephrectomy 4 weeks later. Radiation-treated patients gave blood at baseline, week 2 and week 4. This specimen consisted of blood, obtained from a patient whose treatment included radiotherapy and nephrectomy. This clonotype was sampled from a woman between 65 and 79 years old with renal cell carcinoma. The rearrangement uses TRBV6-1 and TRBJ1-2; TRBD1 is a possible D gene (5 bases). The CDR3 nucleotides are TGTGCCAGCAGTGAAGGACAGATAAACTATGGCTACACCTTC. This gives the protein CASSEGQINYGYTF.